The 4 T cell receptor beta chains below were found in one sample sequenced in a study of blood T cell repertoires in COVID-19. Method: immunoSEQ multiplex PCR; TCRdb's copy keeps in-frame clones and lacks some. The sample has some 55,000 clones, over 80% seen once. The specimen sequenced was peripheral blood. These receptors were collected from a woman aged 55-75 years with acute or convalescent COVID-19.

J is TRBJ2-5 and V is TRBV5-4, with 9 bases aligning to TRBD2. The germline gives CDR1 SGHNT, CDR2 YYREEE (reference sequence). CDR3 length: 16 residues. The ends lost 1 base at V and 4 bases at J; junction bases unmatched: 8. CDR3 coding DNA: TGTGCCAGCAGCTTGTTTAGCGGGAGTTTACTAGAGACCCAGTACTTC. Translated: CASSLFSGSLLETQYF.

As DNA, the CDR3 is TGCGCCAGCAGCCAGGGGCTAGAAAGACACGAGCAGTTCTTC. The encoded protein is CASSQGLERHEQFF. V usage is TRBV5-1 and J usage is TRBJ2-1; D might be TRBD1 (6 bases). The CDR3 runs to 14 residues. V dropped 4 bases and J dropped 10 bases, with 18 bases sitting between them. In germline, CDR1 is SGHRS, CDR2 YFSETQ.

The V gene is TRBV19, the J gene TRBJ2-1; 9 bases are a match to TRBD2. V gave up 5 bases and J gave up 6 bases; unmatched junction bases: 5. The CDR3 extends over 14 amino acids. Germline lookup yields CDR1 LNHDA and CDR2 SQIVND (reference sequence). As DNA, the CDR3 is TGTGCCAGTAGTGTCGGCGGGAGGGCCAATGAGCAGTTCTTC. This translates into CASSVGGRANEQFF.

This clone was seen a handful of times. The same CDR3 arises from other DNA sequences in this sample as well. The chain employs TRBV28 and TRBJ2-7; 12 bases map to TRBD2. Germline trimming cut 6 bases from V and 2 bases from J; bases unmatched to any gene: 8. Germline CDR1 reads MDHEN; CDR2 reads SYDVKM. This CDR3 comprises 16 residues. The CDR3 DNA reads TGTGCCAGCAGCCCGACTAGCGGGAGCTTAACCTACGAGCAGTACTTC. It translates to CASSPTSGSLTYEQYF. The whole variable domain, filled in from reference TRBV28 and TRBJ2-7, reads DVKVTQSSRYLVKRTGEKVFLECVQDMDHENMFWYRQDPGLGLRLIYFSYDVKMKEKGDIPEGYSVSREKKERFSLILESASTNQTSMYLCASSPTSGSLTYEQYFGPGTRLTVT.